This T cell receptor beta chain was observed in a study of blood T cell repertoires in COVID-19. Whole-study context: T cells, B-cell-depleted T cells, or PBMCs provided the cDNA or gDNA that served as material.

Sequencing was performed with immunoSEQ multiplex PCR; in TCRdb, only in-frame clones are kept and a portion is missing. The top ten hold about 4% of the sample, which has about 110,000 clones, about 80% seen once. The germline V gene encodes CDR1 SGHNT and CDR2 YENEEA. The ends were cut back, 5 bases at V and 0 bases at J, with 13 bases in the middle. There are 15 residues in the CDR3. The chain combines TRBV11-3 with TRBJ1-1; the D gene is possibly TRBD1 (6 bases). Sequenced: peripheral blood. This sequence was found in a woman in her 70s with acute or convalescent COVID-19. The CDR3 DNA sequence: TGTGCCAGCAGCCCCCAGGGGTCCCTGAACACTGAAGCTTTCTTT. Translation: CASSPQGSLNTEAFF.